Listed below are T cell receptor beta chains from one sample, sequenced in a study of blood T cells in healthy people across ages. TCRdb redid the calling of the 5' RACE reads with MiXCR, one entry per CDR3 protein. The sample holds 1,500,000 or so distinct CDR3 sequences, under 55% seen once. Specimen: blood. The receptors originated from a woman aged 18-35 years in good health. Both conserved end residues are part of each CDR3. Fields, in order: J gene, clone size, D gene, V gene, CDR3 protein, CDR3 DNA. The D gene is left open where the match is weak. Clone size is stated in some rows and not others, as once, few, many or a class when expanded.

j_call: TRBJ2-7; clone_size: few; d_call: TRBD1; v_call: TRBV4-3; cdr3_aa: CASSLGQKAYEQYF; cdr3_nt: TGCGCCAGCAGCCTGGGACAGAAAGCCTACGAGCAGTACTTC
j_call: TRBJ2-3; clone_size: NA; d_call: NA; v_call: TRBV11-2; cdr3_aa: CASSRETSTDTQYF; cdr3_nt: TGTGCCAGCAGCCGCGAGACTAGCACAGATACGCAGTATTTT
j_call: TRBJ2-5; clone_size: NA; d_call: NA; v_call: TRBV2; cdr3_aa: CASSDWASGTAPYF; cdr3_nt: NA
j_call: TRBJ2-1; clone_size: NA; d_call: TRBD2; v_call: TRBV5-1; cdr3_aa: CASSWLERGDNEQFF; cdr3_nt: TGCGCCAGCAGCTGGTTGGAGCGGGGGGACAATGAGCAGTTCTTC
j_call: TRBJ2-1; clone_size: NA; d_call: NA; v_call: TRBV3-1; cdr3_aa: CASSLLSGHNEQFF; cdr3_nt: TGTGCCAGCAGCCTCCTTTCAGGACACAATGAGCAGTTCTTC
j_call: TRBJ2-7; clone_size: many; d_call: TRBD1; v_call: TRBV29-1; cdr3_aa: CSVSNRGSSYEQYF; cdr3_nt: TGCAGCGTTTCGAACAGGGGGAGCTCCTACGAGCAGTACTTC
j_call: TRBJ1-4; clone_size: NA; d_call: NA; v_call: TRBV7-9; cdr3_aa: CASSPLTGVNEKLFF; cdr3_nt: TGTGCCAGCAGCCCGCTCACCGGGGTTAATGAAAAACTGTTTTTT
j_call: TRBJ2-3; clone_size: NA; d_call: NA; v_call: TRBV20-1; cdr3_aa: CSAKMGSSTDTQYF; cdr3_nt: TGCAGTGCTAAGATGGGGTCTAGCACAGATACGCAGTATTTT
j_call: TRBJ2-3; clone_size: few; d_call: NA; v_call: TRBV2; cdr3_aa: CASSAQTSTDTQYF; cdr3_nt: TGTGCCAGCAGTGCGCAGACAAGCACAGATACGCAGTATTTT
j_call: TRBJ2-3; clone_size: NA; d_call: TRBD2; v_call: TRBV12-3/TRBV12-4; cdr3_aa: CASSRGLAGEGDTQYF; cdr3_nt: TGTGCCAGCAGTCGCGGACTAGCGGGAGAGGGAGATACGCAGTATTTT
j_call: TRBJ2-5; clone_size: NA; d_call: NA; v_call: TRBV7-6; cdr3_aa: CASSRDPGEAQYF; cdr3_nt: TGTGCCAGCAGCCGTGACCCGGGTGAGGCCCAGTACTTC